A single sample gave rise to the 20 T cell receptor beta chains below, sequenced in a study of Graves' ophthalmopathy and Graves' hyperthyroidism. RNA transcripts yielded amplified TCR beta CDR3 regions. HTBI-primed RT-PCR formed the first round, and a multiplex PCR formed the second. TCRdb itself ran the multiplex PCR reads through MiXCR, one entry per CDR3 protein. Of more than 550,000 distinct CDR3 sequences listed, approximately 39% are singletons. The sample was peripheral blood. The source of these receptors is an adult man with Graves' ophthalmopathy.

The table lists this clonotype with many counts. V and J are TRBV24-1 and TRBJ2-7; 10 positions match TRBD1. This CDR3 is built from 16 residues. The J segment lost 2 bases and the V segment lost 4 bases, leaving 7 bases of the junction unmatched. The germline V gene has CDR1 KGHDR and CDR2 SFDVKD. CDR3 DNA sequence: TGTGCCACCAGTGACGCCGGGACAGGGGCTCCCTACGAGCAGTACTTC. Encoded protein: CATSDAGTGAPYEQYF.

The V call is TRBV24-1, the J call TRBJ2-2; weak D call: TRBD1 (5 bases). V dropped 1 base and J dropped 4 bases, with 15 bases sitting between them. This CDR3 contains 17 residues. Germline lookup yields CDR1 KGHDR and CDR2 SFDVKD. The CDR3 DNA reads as TGTGCCACCAGTGATTTTTCCCGGACAAGGGCCACCGGGGAGCTGTTTTTT. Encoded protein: CATSDFSRTRATGELFF.

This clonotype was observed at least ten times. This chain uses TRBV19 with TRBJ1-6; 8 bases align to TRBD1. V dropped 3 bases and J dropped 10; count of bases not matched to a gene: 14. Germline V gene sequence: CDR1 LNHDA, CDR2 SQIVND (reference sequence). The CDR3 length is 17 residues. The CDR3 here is CASSMDGRGLSYSPLHF. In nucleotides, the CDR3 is TGTGCCAGTAGTATGGATGGCAGGGGGCTTTCATACTCACCCCTCCACTTT.

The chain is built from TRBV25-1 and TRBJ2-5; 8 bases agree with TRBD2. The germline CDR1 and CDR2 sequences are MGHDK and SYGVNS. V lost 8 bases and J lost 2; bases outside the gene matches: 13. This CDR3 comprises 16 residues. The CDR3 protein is CASVARGGKGQETQYF. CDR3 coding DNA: TGTGCCAGCGTAGCTCGCGGGGGGAAGGGTCAAGAGACCCAGTACTTC.

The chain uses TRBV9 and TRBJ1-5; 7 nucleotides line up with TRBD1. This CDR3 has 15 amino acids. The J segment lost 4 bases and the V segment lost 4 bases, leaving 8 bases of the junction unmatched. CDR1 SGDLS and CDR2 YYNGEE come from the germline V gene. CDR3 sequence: CASSPEGQMNQPQHF. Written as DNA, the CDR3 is TGTGCCAGCAGCCCAGAGGGACAGATGAATCAGCCCCAGCATTTT.

The CDR3 sequence is CASSDKVAGGPGTGELFF. The CDR3 DNA is TGTGCCAGCAGTGATAAAGTAGCGGGAGGGCCAGGAACCGGGGAGCTGTTTTTT. The V gene is TRBV25-1, the J gene TRBJ2-2, with 11 bases identical to TRBD2. This CDR3 comprises 18 residues. Germline CDR1 is MGHDK and CDR2 is SYGVNS. Trimming took 3 bases from V and 5 from J; bases not matched to a gene: 11.

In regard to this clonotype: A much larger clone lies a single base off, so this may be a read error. CDR3 nucleotide sequence: TGCAGCGTCTACGGCCTAGCGGGAGGTTCGTCCTACGAGCAGTACTTC. Its protein product is CSVYGLAGGSSYEQYF. The chain is built from TRBV29-1 and TRBJ2-7; TRBD2 matches 11 bases. After removal of 6 bases from V and 1 base from J, the junction contained 11 bases not matched to a gene. The CDR3 is made up of 16 amino acids. Germline V gene sequence: CDR1 SQVTM, CDR2 ANQGSEA.

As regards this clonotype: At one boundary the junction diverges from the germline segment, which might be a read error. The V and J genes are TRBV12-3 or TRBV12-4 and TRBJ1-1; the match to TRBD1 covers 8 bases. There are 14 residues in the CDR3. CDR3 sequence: CVSSLDGQGTEAFF. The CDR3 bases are TGTGTCAGCAGTTTAGACGGACAGGGCACTGAAGCTTTCTTT.

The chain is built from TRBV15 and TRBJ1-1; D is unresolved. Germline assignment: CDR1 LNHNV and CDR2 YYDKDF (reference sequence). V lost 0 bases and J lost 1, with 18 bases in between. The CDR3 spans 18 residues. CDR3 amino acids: CATSRDERIGDQNTEAFF. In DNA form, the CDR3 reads TGTGCCACCAGCAGAGATGAGCGGATCGGGGATCAGAACACTGAAGCTTTCTTT.

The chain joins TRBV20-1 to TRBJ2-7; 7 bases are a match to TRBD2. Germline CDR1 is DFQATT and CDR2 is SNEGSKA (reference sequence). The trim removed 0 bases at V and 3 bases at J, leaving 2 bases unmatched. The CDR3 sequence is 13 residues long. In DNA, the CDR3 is TGCAGTGCTAGAGAGGGAGGGGACTACGAGCAGTACTTC. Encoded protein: CSAREGGDYEQYF.

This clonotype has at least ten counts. CDR3 amino acids: CASSVGGGGFYEQYF. The CDR3 DNA sequence: TGTGCCAGCAGCGTAGGTGGGGGGGGTTTCTACGAGCAGTACTTC. This rearrangement joins TRBV9 to TRBJ2-7, with TRBD2 identical over 7 bases. Germline V gene sequence: CDR1 SGDLS, CDR2 YYNGEE. V was clipped by 0 bases and J by 3 bases; unmatched bases: 6. The length of the CDR3 is 15 residues.

The CDR3 region has the DNA TGTGCCAGCATGTCCGGGGCACCGGGGTACGAGCAGTACTTC. Its protein is CASMSGAPGYEQYF. The chain employs TRBV6-6 and TRBJ2-7, with D perhaps given as TRBD1 or TRBD2 (5 bases each). Trimming took 7 bases from V and 4 from J, leaving 17 bases between them. The CDR3 totals 14 residues. Germline V gene data show CDR1 as MNHNY and CDR2 as SVGAGI (reference sequence).

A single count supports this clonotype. The CDR3 protein is CASSQDFVGAAQSGYTF. CDR3 nucleotides: TGCGCCAGCAGCCAAGATTTCGTAGGGGCAGCCCAAAGCGGCTACACCTTC. V usage is TRBV5-1 and J usage is TRBJ1-2, with TRBD1 as a possible D gene (5 bases). From germline, CDR1 is SGHRS and CDR2 YFSETQ. CDR3 length equals 17 residues. V was clipped by 4 bases and J by 8 bases, with 27 bases between them.

The CDR3 region is CASSHRGLSGELFF. In nucleotides, the CDR3 is TGTGCCAGCAGCCACAGGGGCCTCTCTGGGGAGCTGTTTTTT. V gene TRBV9 combines with J gene TRBJ2-2, with 7 bases fitting TRBD1. CDR3 length: 14 residues. V was clipped by 4 bases and J by 8 bases; unmatched bases: 8. Germline values: CDR1 SGDLS, CDR2 YYNGEE.

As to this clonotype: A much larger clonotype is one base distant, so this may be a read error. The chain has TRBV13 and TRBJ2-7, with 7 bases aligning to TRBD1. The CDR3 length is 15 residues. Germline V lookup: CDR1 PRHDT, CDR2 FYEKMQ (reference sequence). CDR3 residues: CASSMSGGWNYEEYF. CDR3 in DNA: TGTGCCAGCAGCATGTCAGGGGGATGGAACTACGAGGAGTACTTC. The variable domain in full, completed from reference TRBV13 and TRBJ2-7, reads AAGVIQSPRHLIKEKRETATLKCYPIPRHDTVYWYQQGPGQDPQFLISFYEKMQSDKGSIPDRFSAQQFSDYHSELNMSSLELGDSALYFCASSMSGGWNYEEYFGPGTRLTVT.

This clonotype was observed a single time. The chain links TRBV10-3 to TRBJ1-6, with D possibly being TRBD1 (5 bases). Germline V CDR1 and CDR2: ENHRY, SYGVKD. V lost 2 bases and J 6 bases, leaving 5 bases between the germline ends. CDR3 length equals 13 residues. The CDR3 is CAISEGANSPLHF. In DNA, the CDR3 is TGTGCCATCAGTGAGGGGGCTAATTCACCCCTCCACTTT.

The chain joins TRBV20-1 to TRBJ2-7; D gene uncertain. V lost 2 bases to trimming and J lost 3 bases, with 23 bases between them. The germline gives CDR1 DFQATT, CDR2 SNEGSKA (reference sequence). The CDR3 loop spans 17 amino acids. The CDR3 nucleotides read TGCAGTGCTAGAATATTTGCGGAAGGTCAAGTATTCTACGAGCAGTACTTC. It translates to CSARIFAEGQVFYEQYF.

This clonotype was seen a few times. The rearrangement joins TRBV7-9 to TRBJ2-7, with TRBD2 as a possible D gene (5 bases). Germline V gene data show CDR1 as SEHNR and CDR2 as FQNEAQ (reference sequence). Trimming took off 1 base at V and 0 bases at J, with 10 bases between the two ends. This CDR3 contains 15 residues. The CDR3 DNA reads TGTGCCAGCAGCTTAGGGGGAGACCTCTCCTACGAGCAGTACTTC. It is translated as CASSLGGDLSYEQYF.

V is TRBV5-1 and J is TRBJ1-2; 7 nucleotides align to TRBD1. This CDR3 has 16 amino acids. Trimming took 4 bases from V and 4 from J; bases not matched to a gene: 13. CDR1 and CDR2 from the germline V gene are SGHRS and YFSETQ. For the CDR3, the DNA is TGCGCCAGCAGCCCGACAACAGGGGCCCCAAGCTATGGCTACACCTTC. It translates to CASSPTTGAPSYGYTF.

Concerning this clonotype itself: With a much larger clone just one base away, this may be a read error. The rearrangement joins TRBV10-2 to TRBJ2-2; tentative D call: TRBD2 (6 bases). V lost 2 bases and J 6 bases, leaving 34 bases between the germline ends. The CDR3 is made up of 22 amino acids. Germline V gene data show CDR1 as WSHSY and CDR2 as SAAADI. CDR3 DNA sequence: TGCGCCAGCAGTGAGAGGGCCTGGGCCTGGAGTGGAGGGCGGGCAGCACCCGGGGAGCTGTTTTTT. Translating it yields CASSERAWAWSGGRAAPGELFF.